Listed below are T cell receptor beta chains from one sample, sequenced in a study of CD8 T cells in Susac syndrome. Each CDR3 protein gets one entry after TCRdb re-called the immunoSEQ multiplex PCR reads with MiXCR. The table includes about 210,000 distinct CDR3 sequences, 95% detected once. Sequenced: CD4+ T cells from PBMCs. All receptors derive from a human donor with multiple sclerosis. The CDR3 runs from the conserved cysteine through the conserved F or W. A D gene is named only where the DNA matches it firmly. Only some rows state a clone size, as once, few, many or a class for expanded clones.

>NA|NA|TRBV20-1|TRBJ2-5
CSARDSGQLLQETQYF
TGCAGTGCTAGAGATTCGGGGCAGCTCCTGCAAGAGACCCAGTACTTC
>NA|NA|TRBV9|TRBJ2-5
CASSVETGRGTQYF
TGTGCCAGCAGCGTAGAAACAGGGCGGGGGACCCAGTACTTC
>TRBD1|NA|TRBV12-3/TRBV12-4|TRBJ2-6
CASTSWEGTGEPGANVLTF
TGTGCCAGCACCTCCTGGGAAGGGACAGGGGAACCTGGGGCCAACGTCCTGACTTTC
>NA|NA|TRBV2|TRBJ1-5
CASGQSQPQHF
TGTGCCAGCGGGCAGAGTCAGCCCCAGCATTTT
>NA|NA|TRBV29-1|TRBJ1-1
CSGGQTANTEAFF
TGCAGCGGGGGACAAACAGCGAACACTGAAGCTTTCTTT
>NA|NA|TRBV5-6|TRBJ1-6
CASRKRQRPDSLHF
TGTGCCAGCAGAAAGAGACAGCGTCCGGATTCCCTCCACTTT
>TRBD1|NA|TRBV6-5|TRBJ2-5
CASSGTWGQQETQYF
TGTGCCAGCAGCGGAACCTGGGGACAGCAAGAGACCCAGTACTTC
>NA|NA|TRBV19|TRBJ1-1
CASSGHRVGTEAFF
TGTGCCAGCTCAGGCCACAGGGTAGGGACTGAAGCTTTCTTT
>NA|few|TRBV30|TRBJ1-2
CAWQQAQGYGYTF
TGTGCCTGGCAACAGGCCCAGGGCTATGGCTACACCTTC
>NA|once|TRBV20-1|TRBJ2-3
CSAPRVGGNQDTQYF
TGCAGTGCTCCTCGCGTGGGGGGAAATCAAGATACGCAGTATTTT
>NA|NA|TRBV5-6|TRBJ2-1
CASTLNDNEQFF
TGTGCCAGCACCCTAAACGACAATGAGCAGTTCTTC
>NA|NA|TRBV20-1|TRBJ2-1
CSARGDTHGSREQFF
TGCAGTGCCAGGGGGGACACCCATGGTAGTCGAGAGCAGTTCTTC
>NA|few|TRBV30|TRBJ1-2
CAWRTQGFYGYTF
TGTGCCTGGAGGACTCAGGGGTTCTATGGCTACACCTTC
>NA|NA|TRBV20-1|TRBJ2-7
CSARRAGHTYEQYF
TGCAGTGCTAGGCGAGCGGGCCATACCTACGAGCAGTACTTC
>TRBD2|NA|TRBV7-2|TRBJ2-3
CASSLGGVPSTDTQYF
TGTGCCAGCAGCCTGGGGGGGGTCCCCTCTACAGATACGCAGTATTTT
>NA|NA|TRBV7-7|TRBJ2-1
CASSSGRPPDEQFF
TGTGCTAGCAGCTCGGGACGGCCCCCCGATGAGCAGTTCTTC
>NA|NA|TRBV30|TRBJ1-1
CAWSGPGTLTEAFF
TGTGCCTGGAGTGGGCCAGGAACCCTCACTGAAGCTTTCTTT
>NA|NA|TRBV20-1|TRBJ2-5
CSARHPQGGQETQYF
TGCAGTGCTAGGCACCCACAGGGAGGCCAAGAGACCCAGTACTTC
>NA|NA|TRBV20-1|TRBJ2-3
CSVGGTDTQYF
TGCAGTGTCGGGGGCACAGATACGCAGTATTTT
>NA|once|TRBV29-1|TRBJ1-4
CSVAGRYNEKLFF
TGCAGCGTTGCGGGGCGCTATAATGAAAAACTGTTTTTT
>NA|NA|TRBV2|TRBJ2-5
CASSERAQETQYF
TGTGCCAGCAGTGAAAGGGCCCAAGAGACCCAGTACTTC
>NA|NA|TRBV18|TRBJ2-6
CASSRDAGANVLTF
TGTGCCAGCTCACGGGACGCTGGGGCCAACGTCCTGACTTTC
>NA|NA|TRBV9|TRBJ1-1
CASSVVDTEAFF
TGTGCCAGCAGCGTAGTGGACACTGAAGCTTTCTTT
>TRBD1|NA|TRBV19|TRBJ1-2
CASTAGTDYGYTF
TGTGCCAGTACGGCAGGGACAGACTATGGCTACACCTTC
>NA|NA|TRBV29-1|TRBJ1-2
CSASFSNGYTF
TGCAGCGCCTCATTTTCGAATGGCTACACCTTC
>NA|NA|TRBV29-1|TRBJ2-5
CSVEGFSPETQYF
TGCAGCGTCGAAGGTTTCTCACCGGAGACCCAGTACTTC
>NA|NA|TRBV7-2|TRBJ1-1
CASSPHRETEAFF
TGTGCCAGCAGCCCCCACAGGGAAACTGAAGCTTTCTTT
>NA|NA|TRBV5-4|TRBJ2-4
CASSLQGRENIQYF
TGTGCCAGCAGCTTGCAGGGACGGGAAAACATTCAGTACTTC
>TRBD1|NA|TRBV20-1|TRBJ1-1
CSVRKGQGDTEAFF
TGCAGCGTTAGAAAAGGACAGGGGGACACTGAAGCTTTCTTT
>TRBD1|NA|TRBV5-1|TRBJ2-1
CASSLIGQGYNEQFF
TGCGCCAGCAGCTTGATAGGACAGGGTTACAATGAGCAGTTCTTC
>TRBD1|NA|TRBV30|TRBJ1-1
CAWDRGRFTEAFF
TGTGCCTGGGACAGGGGGCGCTTCACTGAAGCTTTCTTT
>NA|NA|TRBV11-2|TRBJ2-5
CASSLDTLGETQYF
TGTGCCAGCAGCCTCGACACGTTGGGGGAGACCCAGTACTTC
>NA|NA|TRBV29-1|TRBJ2-3
CSAWGGTDTQYF
TGCAGCGCTTGGGGGGGCACAGATACGCAGTATTTT
>NA|NA|TRBV12-3/TRBV12-4|TRBJ2-7
CASSIPPLYEQYF
TGTGCCAGCAGTATCCCACCCCTCTACGAGCAGTACTTC
>NA|NA|TRBV10-3|TRBJ1-2
CAISEMEWRTF
TGTGCCATCAGTGAGATGGAGTGGAGGACCTTC
>NA|NA|TRBV20-1|TRBJ2-1
CSAGALVNEQFF
TGCAGTGCTGGGGCCCTCGTGAATGAGCAGTTCTTC
>NA|NA|TRBV13|TRBJ1-4
CASSPGNFEKLFF
TGTGCCAGCAGCCCAGGGAATTTTGAAAAACTGTTTTTT
>NA|NA|TRBV6-5|TRBJ1-6
CASSYSGRLGYNSPLHF
TGTGCCAGCAGTTACTCGGGCCGCCTGGGTTATAATTCACCCCTCCACTTT
>NA|NA|TRBV20-1|TRBJ2-3
CSAMAATDTQYF
TGCAGTGCTATGGCGGCCACAGATACGCAGTATTTT
>NA|NA|TRBV20-1|TRBJ2-5
CSARTGTETQYF
TGCAGTGCTAGAACAGGGACAGAGACCCAGTACTTC
>TRBD2|few|TRBV30|TRBJ2-5
CAWSRTSGGETQYF
TGTGCCTGGAGTCGGACTAGCGGGGGGGAGACCCAGTACTTC
>NA|NA|TRBV20-1|TRBJ2-3
CSSTGRADTQYF
TGCAGTTCGACAGGGAGGGCAGATACGCAGTATTTT
>NA|NA|TRBV2|TRBJ1-1
CASNSLNTEAFF
TGTGCCAGCAACAGCTTGAACACTGAAGCTTTCTTT
>NA|NA|TRBV7-9|TRBJ1-2
CASPRYGYTF
TGTGCCAGCCCCCGCTATGGCTACACCTTC
>NA|NA|TRBV9|TRBJ2-2
CASSVAGLSNTGELFF
TGTGCCAGCAGCGTAGCGGGACTCTCTAACACCGGGGAGCTGTTTTTT
>NA|NA|TRBV20-1|TRBJ2-5
CSARGALTVETQYF
TGCAGTGCTAGGGGGGCCCTAACCGTGGAGACCCAGTACTTC
>NA|NA|TRBV30|TRBJ1-2
CAWRGLYGYTF
TGTGCCTGGAGGGGTTTGTATGGCTACACCTTC
>NA|once|TRBV12-3/TRBV12-4|TRBJ2-5
CASSPRPPGETQYF
TGTGCCAGCAGTCCGCGGCCTCCCGGGGAGACCCAGTACTTC
>NA|NA|TRBV29-1|TRBJ2-5
CSVGTGASRETQYF
TGCAGCGTTGGGACTGGGGCCAGTAGAGAGACCCAGTACTTC
>NA|NA|TRBV2|TRBJ1-1
CASIANTEAFF
TGTGCCAGCATCGCGAACACTGAAGCTTTCTTT